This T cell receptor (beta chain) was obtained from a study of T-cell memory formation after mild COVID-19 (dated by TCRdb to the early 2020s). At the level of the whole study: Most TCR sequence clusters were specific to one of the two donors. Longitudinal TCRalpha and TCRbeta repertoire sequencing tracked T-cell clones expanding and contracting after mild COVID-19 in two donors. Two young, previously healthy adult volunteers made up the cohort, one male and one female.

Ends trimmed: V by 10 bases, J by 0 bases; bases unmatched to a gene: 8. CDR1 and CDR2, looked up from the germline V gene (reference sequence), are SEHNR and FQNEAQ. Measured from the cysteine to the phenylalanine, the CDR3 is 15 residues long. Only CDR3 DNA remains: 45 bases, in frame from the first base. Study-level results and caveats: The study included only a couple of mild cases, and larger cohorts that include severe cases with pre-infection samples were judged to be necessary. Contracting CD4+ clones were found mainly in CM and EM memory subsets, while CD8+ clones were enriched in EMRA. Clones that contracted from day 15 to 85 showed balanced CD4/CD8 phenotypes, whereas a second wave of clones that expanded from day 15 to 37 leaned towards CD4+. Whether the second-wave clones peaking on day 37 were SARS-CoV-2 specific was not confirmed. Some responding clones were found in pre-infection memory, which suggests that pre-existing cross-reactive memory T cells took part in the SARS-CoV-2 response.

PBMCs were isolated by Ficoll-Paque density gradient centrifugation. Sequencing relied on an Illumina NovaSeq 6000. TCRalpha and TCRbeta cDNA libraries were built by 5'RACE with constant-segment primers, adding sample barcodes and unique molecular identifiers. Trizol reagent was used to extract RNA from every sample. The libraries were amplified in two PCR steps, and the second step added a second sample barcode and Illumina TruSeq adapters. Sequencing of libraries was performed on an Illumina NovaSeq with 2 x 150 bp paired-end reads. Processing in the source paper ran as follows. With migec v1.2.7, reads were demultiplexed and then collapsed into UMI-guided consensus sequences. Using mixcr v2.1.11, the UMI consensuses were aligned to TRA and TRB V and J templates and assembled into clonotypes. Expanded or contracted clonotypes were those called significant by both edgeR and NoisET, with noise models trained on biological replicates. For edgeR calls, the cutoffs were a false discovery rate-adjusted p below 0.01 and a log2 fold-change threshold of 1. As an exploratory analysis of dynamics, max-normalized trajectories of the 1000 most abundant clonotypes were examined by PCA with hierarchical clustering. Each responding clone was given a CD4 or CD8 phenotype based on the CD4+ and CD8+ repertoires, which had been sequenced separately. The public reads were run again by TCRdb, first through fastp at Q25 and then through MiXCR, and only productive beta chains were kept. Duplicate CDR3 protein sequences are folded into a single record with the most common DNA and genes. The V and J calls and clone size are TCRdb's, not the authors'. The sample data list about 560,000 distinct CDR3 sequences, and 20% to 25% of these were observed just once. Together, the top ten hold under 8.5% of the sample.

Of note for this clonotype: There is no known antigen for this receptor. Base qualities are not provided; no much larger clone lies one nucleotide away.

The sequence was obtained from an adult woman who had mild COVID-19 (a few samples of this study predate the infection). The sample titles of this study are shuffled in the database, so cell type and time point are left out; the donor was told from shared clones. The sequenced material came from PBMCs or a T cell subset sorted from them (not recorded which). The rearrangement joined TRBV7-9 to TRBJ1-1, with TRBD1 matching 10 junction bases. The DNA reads TGTGCCATAGCCCGGGACAGGGGCATGAACACTGAAGCTTTCTTT. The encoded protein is CAIARDRGMNTEAFF.